One and the same sample provided the 10 T cell receptor beta chains below, sequenced in a study of T cells in women clearing cervical HPV infection. Generated by immunoSEQ multiplex PCR, the TCRdb table keeps only in-frame clones and is missing some. The table lists about 34,000 clones. Input material: blood buffy coat. These receptor sequences come from a woman between 18 and 70 years old with a cervical HPV16 infection that either progressed to CIN3+ or cleared (not recorded which).

In the case of this clone: The CDR3 goes on 3 residues after the read ends, and that part is filled in from the germline J gene. The chain carries TRBV6-2 or TRBV6-3 and TRBJ1-1; D possibly corresponds to TRBD1 (6 bases). Trimming removed 0 bases from V and 1 base from J, with 12 bases in between. This CDR3 comprises 16 residues. Looked up from germline, CDR1 is MNHEY and CDR2 is SVGEGT. CDR3 protein: CASSYSWGRSNTEAFF. The sequenced part of the CDR3 DNA is TGTGCCAGCAGTTACTCTTGGGGGCGGTCGAACACTGAA.

As concerns this clone: Read sequence stops 3 residues before the CDR3 end, and the germline J gene provides the missing end. The chain links TRBV29-1 to TRBJ2-1; D is unclear. Germline values: CDR1 SQVTM, CDR2 ANQGSEA. V was trimmed by 6 bases and J by 0 bases, leaving 12 bases between them. CDR3 length equals 14 residues. The sequenced CDR3 bases are TGCAGCGTCGCCAGGTTAAGCTCCTACAATGAG. Its protein is CSVARLSSYNE. The full CDR3 reads CSVARLSSYNEQFF.

As regards this clone: The read gets to within 3 residues of the CDR3 end, and the germline J gene fills in the rest. This rearrangement joins TRBV20-1 to TRBJ2-3; 7 bases match TRBD2. The CDR3 runs to 15 residues. Germline V gene sequence: CDR1 DFQATT, CDR2 SNEGSKA (reference sequence). CDR3 in amino acids: CSARAAGEIQETQYF. The CDR3 bases that were read are TGCAGTGCTAGAGCGGCGGGGGAGATCCAAGAGACG.

Worth noting for this clone: The CDR3 extends 3 residues past the end of the read, so its final part is completed from the germline J gene. J is TRBJ1-5 and V is TRBV4-2, with 9 bases that match TRBD1. The CDR3 covers 16 residues. Germline values: CDR1 LGHNA, CDR2 YNFKEQ. V gave up 4 bases and J gave up 5 bases; unmatched junction bases: 9. Incomplete CDR3 DNA: TGTGCCAGCAGCCCGGCGGGGGACAGGGTGGATCAGCCC. It codes for CASSPAGDRVDQP. The whole CDR3 is CASSPAGDRVDQPQHF.

To note about this clone: Sequencing ends 3 residues short of the CDR3 end; the germline J gene provides the rest. The gene calls are TRBV7-9 and TRBJ2-3, with D maybe TRBD2 (6 bases). CDR1 SEHNR and CDR2 FQNEAQ come from the germline V gene (reference sequence). The CDR3 length is 14 residues. The DNA read from the CDR3 is TGTGCCAGCAGCCCGCGGACTAACCAAGAGACG. Its translation is CASSPRTNQET. Given in full, the CDR3 is CASSPRTNQETQYF. The whole variable domain, filled in from reference TRBV7-9 and TRBJ2-3, reads DTGVSQNPRHKITKRGQNVTFRCDPISEHNRLYWYRQTLGQGPEFLTYFQNEAQLEKSRLLSDRFSAERPKGSFSTLEIQRTEQGDSAMYLCASSPRTNQETQYFGPGTRLTVL.

About this clone: The CDR3 end lies 3 residues beyond the end of the read and is filled in from the germline J gene. The chain employs TRBV7-2 and TRBJ2-5, with D possibly TRBD2 on 5 matching bases. Germline V gene sequence: CDR1 SGHTA, CDR2 FQGNSA. CDR3 length: 16 residues. Trimming stripped 0 bases from V and 5 bases from J, with 16 bases between. CDR3 region: CASSLAGDYPGETQYF. Incomplete CDR3 DNA: TGTGCCAGCAGCTTAGCGGGAGACTATCCGGGTGAGACC.

Notes on this clone: The sequenced fragment ends 3 residues before the CDR3 boundary, so the rest is inferred from the germline J gene. The V call is TRBV7-3, the J call TRBJ2-1, with 9 nucleotides matching TRBD2. With V trimmed by 2 bases and J by 4 bases, 3 bases remained unmatched. CDR3 size: 15 residues. In germline, CDR1 is SGHTA, CDR2 FQGTGA. CDR3 sequence reads: CASSLAGGLYNEQFF. Partial CDR3 DNA: TGTGCCAGCAGCTTAGCGGGGGGGCTGTACAATGAG.

About this clone: The read ends 3 residues early relative to the CDR3; the germline J gene fills the gap. The gene calls are TRBV30 and TRBJ2-3; 11 nucleotides align to TRBD2. Germline values: CDR1 GTSNPN, CDR2 SVGIG (reference sequence). CDR3 length equals 15 residues. Germline trimming cut 6 bases from V and 3 bases from J; bases unmatched to any gene: 8. The CDR3 reads CACNLAGGPTDTQYF. The sequenced CDR3 bases are TGTGCCTGCAATCTAGCGGGGGGTCCGACAGATACG.

A remark on this clone: The missing CDR3 end, 3 residues past where the read stops, is filled in from the germline J gene. V and J are TRBV7-2 and TRBJ2-5; the match to TRBD2 covers 11 bases. Germline V gene sequence: CDR1 SGHTA, CDR2 FQGNSA. The CDR3 is made up of 15 amino acids. V was pared by 3 bases and J by 1 base, with 1 base of the junction left unmatched. CDR3 in amino acids: CASSFSGGAQETQYF. The sequenced part of the CDR3 DNA is TGTGCCAGCAGCTTTAGCGGGGGGGCCCAAGAGACC.

A note on this clone: The sequenced fragment ends 3 residues before the CDR3 boundary, so the rest is inferred from the germline J gene. The chain has TRBV10-2 and TRBJ1-2; 7 positions match TRBD1. V lost 1 base and J lost 7; bases outside the gene matches: 9. Germline values: CDR1 WSHSY, CDR2 SAAADI. The CDR3 is 15 amino acids. CDR3 region: CASSELRGPTGGYTF. Partial CDR3 DNA: TGCGCCAGCAGTGAGTTAAGGGGGCCCACAGGTGGC.